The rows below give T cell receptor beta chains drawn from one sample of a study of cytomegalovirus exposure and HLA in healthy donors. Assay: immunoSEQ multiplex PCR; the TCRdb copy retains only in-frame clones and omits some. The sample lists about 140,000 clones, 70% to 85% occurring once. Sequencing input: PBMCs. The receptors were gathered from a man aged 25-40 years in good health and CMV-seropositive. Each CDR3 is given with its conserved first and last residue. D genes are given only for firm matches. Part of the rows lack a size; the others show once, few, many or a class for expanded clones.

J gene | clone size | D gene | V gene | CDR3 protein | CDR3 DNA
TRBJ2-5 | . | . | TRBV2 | CASSEYSQETQYF | TGTGCCAGCAGTGAATACAGTCAAGAGACCCAGTACTTC
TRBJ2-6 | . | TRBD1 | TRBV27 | CASSLQVRGFSGANVLTF | TGTGCCAGCAGTTTACAGGTCAGGGGGTTCTCTGGGGCCAACGTCCTGACTTTC
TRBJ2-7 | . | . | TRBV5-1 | CASSPQGTHYEQYF | TGCGCCAGCAGCCCCCAGGGGACCCACTACGAGCAGTACTTC
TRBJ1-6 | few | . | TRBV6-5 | CASSSGSQNSPLHF | TGTGCCAGCAGTTCAGGGTCTCAAAATTCACCCCTCCACTTT
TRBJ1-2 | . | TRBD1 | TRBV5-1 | CASSPPGQGKDGYTF | TGCGCCAGCAGCCCCCCGGGACAGGGGAAGGATGGCTACACCTTC
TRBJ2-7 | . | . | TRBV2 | CASRVQVIYEQYF | TGTGCCAGCAGGGTGCAGGTGATCTACGAGCAGTACTTC
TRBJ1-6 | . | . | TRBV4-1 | CASSQDFQGWTSPLHF | TGCGCCAGCAGCCAAGATTTCCAGGGGTGGACTTCACCCCTCCACTTT
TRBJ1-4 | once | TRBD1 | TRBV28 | CASKGGQYNEKLFF | TGTGCCAGCAAGGGGGGACAGTATAATGAAAAACTGTTTTTT
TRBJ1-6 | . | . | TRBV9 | CASSVAGGENSPLHF | TGTGCCAGCAGCGTAGCGGGGGGGGAAAATTCACCCCTCCACTTT
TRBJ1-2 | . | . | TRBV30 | CAWSVLGNLAGHYGYTF | TGTGCCTGGAGTGTACTCGGTAACTTGGCAGGCCACTATGGCTACACCTTC
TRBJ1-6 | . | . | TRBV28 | CASSFSWGLNSPLHF | TGTGCCAGCTCCTTTTCGTGGGGGCTGAATTCACCCCTCCACTTT
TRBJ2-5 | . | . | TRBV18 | CASSPPKDLQETQYF | TGTGCCAGCTCACCGCCTAAAGACTTACAAGAGACCCAGTACTTC
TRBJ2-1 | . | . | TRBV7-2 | CASSSSDLDYNEQFF | TGTGCCAGCAGCTCTTCGGACTTAGACTACAATGAGCAGTTCTTC
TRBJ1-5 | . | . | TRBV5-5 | CASKRGPDQPQHF | TGTGCCAGCAAACGTGGGCCCGATCAGCCCCAGCATTTT
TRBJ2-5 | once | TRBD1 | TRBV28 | CASSSGQGVKTQYF | TGTGCCAGCAGTTCGGGACAGGGCGTGAAGACCCAGTACTTC
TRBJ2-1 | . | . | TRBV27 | CASSLGSYNEQFF | TGTGCCAGCAGTTTGGGCAGCTACAATGAGCAGTTCTTC
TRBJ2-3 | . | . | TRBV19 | CASSTGFLTDTQYF | TGTGCCAGTAGTACGGGATTTTTGACAGATACGCAGTATTTT
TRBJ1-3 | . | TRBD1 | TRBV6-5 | CASSYSGTGTGNTIYF | TGTGCCAGCAGTTACTCGGGGACAGGGACTGGAAACACCATATATTTT
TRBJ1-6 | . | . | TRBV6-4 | CASRGGLWGWSNSPLHF | TGTGCCAGCAGGGGGGGTCTCTGGGGATGGAGCAATTCACCCCTCCACTTT
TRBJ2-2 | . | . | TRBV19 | CASSWGSNTGELFF | TGTGCCAGTAGTTGGGGCAGTAACACCGGGGAGCTGTTTTTT
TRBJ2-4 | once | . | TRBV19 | CASSIGNPGAKNIQYF | TGTGCCAGTAGTATAGGTAATCCGGGGGCCAAAAACATTCAGTACTTC
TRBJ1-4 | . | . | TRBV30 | CAWITGSNEKLFF | TGTGCCTGGATTACAGGCAGTAATGAAAAACTGTTTTTT
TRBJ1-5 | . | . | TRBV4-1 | CASSQDMGGRHQPQHF | TGCGCCAGCAGCCAAGACATGGGGGGAAGACATCAGCCCCAGCATTTT
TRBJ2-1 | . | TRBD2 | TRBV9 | CASSQNTGGPLDEQFF | TGTGCCAGCAGCCAGAATACGGGGGGGCCTCTAGATGAGCAGTTCTTC
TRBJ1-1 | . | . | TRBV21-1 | CASSRPLLDRERDTEAFF | TGTGCCAGCAGCCGACCACTTCTTGACAGGGAGAGGGACACTGAAGCTTTCTTT
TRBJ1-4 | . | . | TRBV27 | CASSLKRGLLNEKLFF | TGTGCCAGCAGTTTAAAGCGGGGCCTGCTAAATGAAAAACTGTTTTTT
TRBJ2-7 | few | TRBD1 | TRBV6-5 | CASTLGQEQYF | TGTGCCAGCACCCTGGGACAGGAGCAGTACTTC
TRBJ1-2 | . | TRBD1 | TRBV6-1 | CASADRARGYTF | TGTGCCAGCGCGGACAGGGCCCGCGGCTACACCTTC
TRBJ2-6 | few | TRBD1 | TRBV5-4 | CASSSLTGPSGANVLTF | TGTGCCAGCAGCTCCTTGACAGGGCCCTCTGGGGCCAACGTCCTGACTTTC
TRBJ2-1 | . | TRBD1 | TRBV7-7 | CASSPQAQGNHNEQFF | TGTGCCAGCAGCCCCCAGGCACAGGGGAACCACAATGAGCAGTTCTTC
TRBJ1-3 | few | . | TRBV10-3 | CAISDRVGPHSGNTIYF | TGTGCCATCAGTGACAGGGTTGGTCCACACTCTGGAAACACCATATATTTT
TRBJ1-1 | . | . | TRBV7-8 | CASSLGRTVNTEAFF | TGTGCCAGCAGCTTAGGTCGGACAGTGAACACTGAAGCTTTCTTT
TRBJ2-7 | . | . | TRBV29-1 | CSGATPSYEQYF | TGCAGCGGGGCCACCCCCTCCTACGAGCAGTACTTC
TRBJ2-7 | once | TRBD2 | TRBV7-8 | CASSASGGAYEQYF | TGTGCCAGCAGCGCCAGCGGGGGGGCCTACGAGCAGTACTTC
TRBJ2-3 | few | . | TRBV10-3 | CAISVRETDTQYF | TGTGCCATCAGTGTCCGGGAGACAGATACGCAGTATTTT
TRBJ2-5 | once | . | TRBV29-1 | CSVEEEGTETQYF | TGCAGCGTTGAAGAGGAGGGTACGGAGACCCAGTACTTC
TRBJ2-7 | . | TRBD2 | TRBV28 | CASSFRGLAGGEQYF | TGTGCCAGCAGTTTTAGAGGACTAGCGGGAGGCGAGCAGTACTTC
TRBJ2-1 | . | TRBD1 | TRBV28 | CASSVPGTGNFGEQFF | TGTGCCAGCAGCGTACCCGGGACAGGGAATTTTGGTGAGCAGTTCTTC
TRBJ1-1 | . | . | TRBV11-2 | CASSSPSGGENTEAFF | TGTGCCAGCAGCTCCCCCTCGGGGGGAGAGAACACTGAAGCTTTCTTT